This TCR beta chain was documented in a study of a mutant IDH1 vaccine in newly diagnosed glioma. Study-wide context: Vaccinations were initiated 4-6 weeks following radiotherapy alone, or were given together with temozolomide cycles. Study conclusions and caveats: Vaccination elicited immune responses in roughly 92% of patients.

V shed 4 bases, J shed 2 bases, and the junction held 7 bases outside the gene matches. CDR1 is SGHDN and CDR2 is FVKESK in the germline V gene. CDR3 length equals 16 residues. The assay was immunoSEQ multiplex PCR, and TCRdb's table has in-frame clones only and misses some. This table holds about 66,000 clones, 60% to 75% found once. Noted time point: week 35, safety follow-up. A 20-mer mutant IDH1 peptide at 300 ug was injected subcutaneously with topical imiquimod. Donors had new WHO grade 3 or 4 IDH1-mutant, ATRX-lost astrocytomas. Worth noting for this clone: What it recognizes is unknown.

The source is a man aged 50 to 60 with glioma. J is TRBJ2-1 and V is TRBV14; 8 bases fit TRBD1. The sequenced sample was PBMCs, obtained from a glioma patient whose treatment included an IDH1 peptide vaccine. CDR3 amino acids: CASSLSRGLAYNEQFF. CDR3 DNA sequence: TGTGCCAGCAGCCTTAGCAGGGGGCTCGCCTACAATGAGCAGTTCTTC.